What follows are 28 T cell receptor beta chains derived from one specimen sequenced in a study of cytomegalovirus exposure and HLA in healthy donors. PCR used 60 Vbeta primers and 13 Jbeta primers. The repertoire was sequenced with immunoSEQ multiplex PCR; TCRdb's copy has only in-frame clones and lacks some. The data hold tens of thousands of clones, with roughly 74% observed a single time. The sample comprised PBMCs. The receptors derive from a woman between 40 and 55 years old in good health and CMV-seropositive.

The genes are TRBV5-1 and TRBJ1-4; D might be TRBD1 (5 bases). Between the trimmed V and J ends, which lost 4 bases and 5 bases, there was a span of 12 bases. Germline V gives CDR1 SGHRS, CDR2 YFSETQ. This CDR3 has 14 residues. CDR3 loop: CASSTGTLNEKLFF. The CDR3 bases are TGCGCCAGCAGCACCGGGACTCTAAATGAAAAACTGTTTTTT.

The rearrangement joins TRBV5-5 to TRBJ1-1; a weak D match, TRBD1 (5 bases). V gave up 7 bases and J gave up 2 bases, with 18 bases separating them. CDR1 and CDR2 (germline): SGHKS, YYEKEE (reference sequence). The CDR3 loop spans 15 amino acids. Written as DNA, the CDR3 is TGTGCCAGCGCATGGAACAGGACGTACAACACTGAAGCTTTCTTT. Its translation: CASAWNRTYNTEAFF.

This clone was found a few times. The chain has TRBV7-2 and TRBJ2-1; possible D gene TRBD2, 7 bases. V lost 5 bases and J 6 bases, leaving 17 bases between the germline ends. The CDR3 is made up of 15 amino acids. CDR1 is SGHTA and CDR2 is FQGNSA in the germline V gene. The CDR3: CASSPVWGGGNEQFF. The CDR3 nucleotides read TGTGCCAGCAGCCCCGTCTGGGGAGGGGGCAATGAGCAGTTCTTC.

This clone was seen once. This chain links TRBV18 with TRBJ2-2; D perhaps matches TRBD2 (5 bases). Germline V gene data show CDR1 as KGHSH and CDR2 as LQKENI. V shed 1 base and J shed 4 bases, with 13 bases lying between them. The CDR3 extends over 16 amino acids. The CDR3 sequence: CASSPRSDSSTGELFF. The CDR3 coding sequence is TGTGCCAGCTCACCACGGTCGGACTCAAGCACCGGGGAGCTGTTTTTT.

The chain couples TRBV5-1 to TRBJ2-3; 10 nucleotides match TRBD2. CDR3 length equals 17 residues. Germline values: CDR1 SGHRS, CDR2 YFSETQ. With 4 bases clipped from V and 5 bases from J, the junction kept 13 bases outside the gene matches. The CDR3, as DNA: TGCGCCAGCAGCCCTGGGGACAGCGGGGGGGCGGTAGATACGCAGTATTTT. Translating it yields CASSPGDSGGAVDTQYF.

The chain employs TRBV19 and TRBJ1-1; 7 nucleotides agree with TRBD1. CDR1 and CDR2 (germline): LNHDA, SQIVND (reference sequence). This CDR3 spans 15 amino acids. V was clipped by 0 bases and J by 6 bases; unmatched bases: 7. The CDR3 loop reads CASSIEGTADSEAFF. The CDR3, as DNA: TGTGCCAGTAGTATAGAGGGGACAGCGGACTCTGAAGCTTTCTTT.

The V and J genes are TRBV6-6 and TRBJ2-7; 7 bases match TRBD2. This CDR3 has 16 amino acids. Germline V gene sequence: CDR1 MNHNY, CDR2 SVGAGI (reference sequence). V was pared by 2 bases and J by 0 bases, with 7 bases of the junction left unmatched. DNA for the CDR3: TGTGCCAGCAGTTACGGCGGGGGAGCAAGCTCCTACGAGCAGTACTTC. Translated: CASSYGGGASSYEQYF.

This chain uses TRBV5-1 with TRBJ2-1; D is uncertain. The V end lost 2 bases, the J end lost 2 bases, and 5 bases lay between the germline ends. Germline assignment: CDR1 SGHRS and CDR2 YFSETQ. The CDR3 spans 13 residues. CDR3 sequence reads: CASSFQAYNEQFF. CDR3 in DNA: TGCGCCAGCAGCTTCCAGGCCTACAATGAGCAGTTCTTC.

The CDR3 sequence is CASSIRTGGVNTEAFF. The DNA of the CDR3 is TGCGCCAGCAGCATACGGACAGGGGGGGTCAACACTGAAGCTTTCTTT. V and J are TRBV5-1 and TRBJ1-1; TRBD1 agrees at 10 bases. CDR1 and CDR2 from the germline V gene are SGHRS and YFSETQ. The CDR3 loop spans 16 amino acids. V shed 4 bases, J shed 2 bases, and the junction held 8 bases outside the gene matches.

DNA of the CDR3: TGTGCCAGCAGTTTAGGACTAGCGGCTTTTACGAGTGTCGAGCAGTACTTC. Translated: CASSLGLAAFTSVEQYF. The rearrangement uses TRBV28 and TRBJ2-7; 10 bases map to TRBD2. The CDR3 runs 17 residues. The germline V gene has CDR1 MDHEN and CDR2 SYDVKM. With 2 bases clipped from V and 6 bases from J, the junction kept 13 bases outside the gene matches.

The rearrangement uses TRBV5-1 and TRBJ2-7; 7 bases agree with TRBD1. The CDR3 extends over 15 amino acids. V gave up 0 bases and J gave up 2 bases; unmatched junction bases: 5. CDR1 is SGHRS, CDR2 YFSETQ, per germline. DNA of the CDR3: TGCGCCAGCAGCTTGGCACAGGGGCTAACCTACGAGCAGTACTTC. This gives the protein CASSLAQGLTYEQYF.

The CDR3 DNA is TGTGCCACTGCGGCCGGGACAGGGGGCTACGAGCAGTACTTC. This sequence encodes CATAAGTGGYEQYF. The rearrangement joins TRBV19 to TRBJ2-7, with 11 positions matching TRBD1. The germline V gene has CDR1 LNHDA and CDR2 SQIVND (reference sequence). The CDR3 covers 14 residues. Losses at the gene ends were 10 bases for V and 3 bases for J; bases not matched to a gene: 8.

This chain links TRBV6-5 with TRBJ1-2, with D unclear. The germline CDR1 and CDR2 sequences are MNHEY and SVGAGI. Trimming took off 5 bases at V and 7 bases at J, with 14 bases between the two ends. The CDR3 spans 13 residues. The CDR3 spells CASSLTAGGGYTF. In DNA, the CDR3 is TGTGCCAGCAGTCTCACAGCGGGAGGTGGCTACACCTTC.

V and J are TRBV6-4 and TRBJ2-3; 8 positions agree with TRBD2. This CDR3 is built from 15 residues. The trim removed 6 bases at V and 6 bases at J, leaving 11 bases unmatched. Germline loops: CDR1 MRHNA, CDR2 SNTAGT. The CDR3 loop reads CASSNLAGRGDTQYF. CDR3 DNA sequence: TGTGCCAGCAGCAACTTAGCGGGGCGAGGGGATACGCAGTATTTT.

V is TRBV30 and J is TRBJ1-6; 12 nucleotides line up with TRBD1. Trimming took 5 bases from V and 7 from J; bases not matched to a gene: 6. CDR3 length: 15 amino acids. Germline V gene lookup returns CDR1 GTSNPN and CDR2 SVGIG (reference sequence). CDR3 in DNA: TGTGCCTGGGGGGGGACAGGGGGCGCGAATTCACCCCTCCACTTT. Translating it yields CAWGGTGGANSPLHF.

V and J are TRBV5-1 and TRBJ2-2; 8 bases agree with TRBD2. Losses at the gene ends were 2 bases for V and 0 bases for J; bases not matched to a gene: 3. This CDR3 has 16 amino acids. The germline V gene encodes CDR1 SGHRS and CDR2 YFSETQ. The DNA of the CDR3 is TGCGCCAGCAGCTTCGCAGCGGGGGCGAACACCGGGGAGCTGTTTTTT. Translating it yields CASSFAAGANTGELFF.

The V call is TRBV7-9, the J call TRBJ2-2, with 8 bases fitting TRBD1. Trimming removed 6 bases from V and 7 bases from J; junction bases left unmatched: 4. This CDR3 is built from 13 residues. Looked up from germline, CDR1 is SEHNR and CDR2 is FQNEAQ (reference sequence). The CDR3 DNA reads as TGTGCCAGCAGTTTTACAGGGGGCGGGGAGCTGTTTTTT. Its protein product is CASSFTGGGELFF.

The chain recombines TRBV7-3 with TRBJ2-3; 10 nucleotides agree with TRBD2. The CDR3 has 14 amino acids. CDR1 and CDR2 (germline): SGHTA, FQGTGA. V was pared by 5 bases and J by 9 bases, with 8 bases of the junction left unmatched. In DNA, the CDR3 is TGTGCCAGCAGCACCGGACTAGCGGTAGAGACGCAGTATTTT. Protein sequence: CASSTGLAVETQYF.

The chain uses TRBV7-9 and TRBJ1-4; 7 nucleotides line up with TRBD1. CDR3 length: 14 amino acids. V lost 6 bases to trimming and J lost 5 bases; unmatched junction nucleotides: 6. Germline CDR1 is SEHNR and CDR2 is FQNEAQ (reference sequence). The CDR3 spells CASRRGTENEKLFF. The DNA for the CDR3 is TGTGCCAGCAGACGTGGGACAGAGAATGAAAAACTGTTTTTT.

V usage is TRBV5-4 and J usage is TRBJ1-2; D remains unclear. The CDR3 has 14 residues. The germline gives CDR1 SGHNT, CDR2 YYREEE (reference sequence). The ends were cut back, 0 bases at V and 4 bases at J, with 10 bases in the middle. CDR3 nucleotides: TGTGCCAGCAGCTTGGACGAGAACCTCTATGGCTACACCTTC. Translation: CASSLDENLYGYTF.

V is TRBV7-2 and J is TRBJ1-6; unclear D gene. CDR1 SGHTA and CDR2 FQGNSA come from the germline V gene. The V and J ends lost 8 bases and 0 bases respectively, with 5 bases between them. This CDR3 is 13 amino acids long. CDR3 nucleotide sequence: TGTGCCAGCGGAGGCTCCTATAATTCACCCCTCCACTTT. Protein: CASGGSYNSPLHF.

DNA of the CDR3: TGTGCCAGCAGCCCGCGGGACAGTGTTTCTGGGGCCAACGTCCTGACTTTC. Translation gives CASSPRDSVSGANVLTF. The chain couples TRBV9 to TRBJ2-6; possibly TRBD1 for D (7 bases). CDR1 is SGDLS, CDR2 YYNGEE, per germline. With 4 bases removed from V and 1 base from J, the gap between germline ends came to 15 bases. The CDR3 sequence is 17 residues long.

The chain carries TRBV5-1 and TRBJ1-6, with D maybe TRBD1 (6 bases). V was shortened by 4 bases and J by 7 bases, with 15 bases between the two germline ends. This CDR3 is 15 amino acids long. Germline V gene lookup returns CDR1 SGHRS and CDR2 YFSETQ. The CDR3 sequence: CASSLTGLGNSPLHF. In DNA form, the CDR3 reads TGCGCCAGCAGCCTCACAGGGTTAGGGAATTCACCCCTCCACTTT.

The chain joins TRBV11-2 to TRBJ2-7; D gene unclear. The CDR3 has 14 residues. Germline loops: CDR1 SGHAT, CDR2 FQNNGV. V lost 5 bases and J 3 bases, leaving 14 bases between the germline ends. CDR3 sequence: CASSRGGEFYEQYF. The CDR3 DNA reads TGTGCCAGCAGCCGCGGCGGCGAATTCTACGAGCAGTACTTC.

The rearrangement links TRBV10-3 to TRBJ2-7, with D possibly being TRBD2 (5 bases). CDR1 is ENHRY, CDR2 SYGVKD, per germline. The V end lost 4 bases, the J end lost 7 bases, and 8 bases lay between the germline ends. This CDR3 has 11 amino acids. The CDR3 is CAISGETEQYF. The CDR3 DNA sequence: TGTGCCATCAGTGGGGAGACAGAGCAGTACTTC.

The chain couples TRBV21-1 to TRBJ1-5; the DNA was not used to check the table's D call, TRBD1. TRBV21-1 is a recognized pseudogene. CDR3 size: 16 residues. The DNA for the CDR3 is TGTGCCAGCAGCAAATGGGGCAGGGATTCGGCTCAGCCCCAGCATTTT. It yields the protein CASSKWGRDSAQPQHF.

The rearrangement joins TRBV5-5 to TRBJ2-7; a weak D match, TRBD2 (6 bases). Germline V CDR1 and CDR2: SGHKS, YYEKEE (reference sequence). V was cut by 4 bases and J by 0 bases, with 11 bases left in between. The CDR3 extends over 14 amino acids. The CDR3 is CASSPGLLSYEQYF. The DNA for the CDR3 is TGTGCCAGCAGCCCGGGACTGCTCTCCTACGAGCAGTACTTC.

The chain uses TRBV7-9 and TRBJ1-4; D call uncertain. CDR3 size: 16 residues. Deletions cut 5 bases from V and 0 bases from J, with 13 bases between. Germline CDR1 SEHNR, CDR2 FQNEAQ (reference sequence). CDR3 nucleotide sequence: TGTGCCAGCAGCGCATCCCCCGGTGCAACTAATGAAAAACTGTTTTTT. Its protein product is CASSASPGATNEKLFF.